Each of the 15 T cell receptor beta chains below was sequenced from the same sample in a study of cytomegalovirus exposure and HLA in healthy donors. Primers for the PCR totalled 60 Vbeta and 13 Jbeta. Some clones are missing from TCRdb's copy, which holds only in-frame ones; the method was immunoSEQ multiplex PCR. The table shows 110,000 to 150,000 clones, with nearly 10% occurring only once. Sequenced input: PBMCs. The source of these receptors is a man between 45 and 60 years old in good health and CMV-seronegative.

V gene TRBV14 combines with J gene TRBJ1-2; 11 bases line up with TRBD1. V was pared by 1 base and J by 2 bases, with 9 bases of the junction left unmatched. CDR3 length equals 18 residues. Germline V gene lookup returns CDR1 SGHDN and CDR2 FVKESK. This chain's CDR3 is CASSQAGDRGKRNYGYTF. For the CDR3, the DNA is TGTGCCAGCAGCCAAGCGGGGGACAGGGGGAAGAGAAACTATGGCTACACCTTC.

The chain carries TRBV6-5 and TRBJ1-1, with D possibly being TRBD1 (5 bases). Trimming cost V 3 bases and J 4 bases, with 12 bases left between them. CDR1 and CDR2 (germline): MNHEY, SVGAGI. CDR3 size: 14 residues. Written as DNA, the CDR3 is TGTGCCAGCAGTTATGGCAGGGCGCGCACTGAAGCTTTCTTT. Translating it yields CASSYGRARTEAFF.

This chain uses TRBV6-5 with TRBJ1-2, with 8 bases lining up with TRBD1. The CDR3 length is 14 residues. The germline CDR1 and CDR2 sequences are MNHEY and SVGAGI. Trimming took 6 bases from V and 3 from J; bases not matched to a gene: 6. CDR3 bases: TGTGCCAGCAGCACGGACAGGGATGACTATGGCTACACCTTC. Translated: CASSTDRDDYGYTF.

DNA for the CDR3: TGTGCCAGCAGCTATCAACCCGGCCGGGGGGGCGGGGAGCTGTTTTTT. Translation gives CASSYQPGRGGGELFF. The J gene is TRBJ2-2, the V gene TRBV11-2; 8 bases match TRBD2. Trimming removed 4 bases from V and 7 bases from J; junction bases left unmatched: 11. Per the germline V gene, CDR1 is SGHAT and CDR2 is FQNNGV. CDR3 length: 16 amino acids.

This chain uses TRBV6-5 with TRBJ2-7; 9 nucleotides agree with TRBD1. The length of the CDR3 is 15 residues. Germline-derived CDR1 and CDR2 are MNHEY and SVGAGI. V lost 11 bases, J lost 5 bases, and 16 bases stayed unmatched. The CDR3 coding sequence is TGTGCCTCCCGAGGATACGGGACAGGGATACACGAGCAGTACTTC. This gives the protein CASRGYGTGIHEQYF.

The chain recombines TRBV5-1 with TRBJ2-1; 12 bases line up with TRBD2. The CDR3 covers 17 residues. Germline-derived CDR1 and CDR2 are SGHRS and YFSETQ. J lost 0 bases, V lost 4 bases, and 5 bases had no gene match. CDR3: CASSKTSGSPSYNEQFF. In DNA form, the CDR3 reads TGCGCCAGCAGCAAGACTAGCGGGAGCCCCTCCTACAATGAGCAGTTCTTC. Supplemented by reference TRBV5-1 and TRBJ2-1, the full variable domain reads KAGVTQTPRYLIKTRGQQVTLSCSPISGHRSVSWYQQTPGQGLQFLFEYFSETQRNKGNFPGRFSGRQFSNSRSEMNVSTLELGDSALYLCASSKTSGSPSYNEQFFGPGTRLTVL.

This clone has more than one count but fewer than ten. The DNA of the CDR3 is TGTGCCAGCAGTTTATGGGGCAGGGGTGCGGAAAAACTGTTTTTT. Translation gives CASSLWGRGAEKLFF. The chain has TRBV28 and TRBJ1-4, with a possible D match to TRBD1 (6 bases). Germline lookup yields CDR1 MDHEN and CDR2 SYDVKM. The V and J ends lost 0 bases and 8 bases respectively, with 13 bases between them. The CDR3 has 15 amino acids.

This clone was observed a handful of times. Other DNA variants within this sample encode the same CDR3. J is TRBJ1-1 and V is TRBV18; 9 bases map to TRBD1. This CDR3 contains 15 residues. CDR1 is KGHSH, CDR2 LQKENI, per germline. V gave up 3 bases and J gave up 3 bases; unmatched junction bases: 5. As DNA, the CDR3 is TGTGCCAGCTCACCTACAGGGGGCGCTGACACTGAAGCTTTCTTT. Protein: CASSPTGGADTEAFF.

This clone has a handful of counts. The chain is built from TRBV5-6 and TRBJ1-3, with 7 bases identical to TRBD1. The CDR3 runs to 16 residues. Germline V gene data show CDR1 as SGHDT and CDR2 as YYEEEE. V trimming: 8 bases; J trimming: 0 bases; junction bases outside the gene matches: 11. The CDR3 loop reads CASQIQGSLSGNTIYF. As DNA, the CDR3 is TGTGCCAGTCAAATACAGGGGTCCCTCTCTGGAAACACCATATATTTT. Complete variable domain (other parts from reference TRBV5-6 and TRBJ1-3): DAGVTQSPTHLIKTRGQQVTLRCSPKSGHDTVSWYQQALGQGPQFIFQYYEEEERQRGNFPDRFSGHQFPNYSSELNVNALLLGDSALYLCASQIQGSLSGNTIYFGEGSWLTVV.

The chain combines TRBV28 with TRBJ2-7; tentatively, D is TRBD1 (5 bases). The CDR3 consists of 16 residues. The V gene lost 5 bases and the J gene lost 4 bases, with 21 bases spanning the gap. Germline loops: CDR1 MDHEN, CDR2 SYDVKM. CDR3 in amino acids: CASSPHGVVGRYEQYF. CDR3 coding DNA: TGTGCCAGCAGTCCTCATGGAGTAGTGGGGCGGTACGAGCAGTACTTC.

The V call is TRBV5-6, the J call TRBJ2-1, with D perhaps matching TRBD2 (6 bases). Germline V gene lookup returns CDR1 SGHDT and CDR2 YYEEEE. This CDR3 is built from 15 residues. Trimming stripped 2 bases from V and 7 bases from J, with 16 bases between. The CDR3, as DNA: TGTGCCAGCAGCTTTAGGGCCAGGAGGGATAATGAGCAGTTCTTC. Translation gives CASSFRARRDNEQFF.

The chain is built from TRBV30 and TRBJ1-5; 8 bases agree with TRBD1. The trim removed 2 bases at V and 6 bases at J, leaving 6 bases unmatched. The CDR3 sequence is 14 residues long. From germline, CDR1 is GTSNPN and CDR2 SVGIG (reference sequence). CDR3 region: CAWSRGTGVQPQHF. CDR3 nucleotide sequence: TGTGCCTGGAGTAGGGGGACAGGAGTTCAGCCCCAGCATTTT.

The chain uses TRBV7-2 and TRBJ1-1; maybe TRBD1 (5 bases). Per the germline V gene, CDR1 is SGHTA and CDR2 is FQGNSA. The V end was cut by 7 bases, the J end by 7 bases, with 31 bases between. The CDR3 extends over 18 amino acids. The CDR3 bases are TGTGCCAGCACCTCTACCCCCCCTGACAGTCCCGAGGTCATTGAAGCTTTCTTT. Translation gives CASTSTPPDSPEVIEAFF.

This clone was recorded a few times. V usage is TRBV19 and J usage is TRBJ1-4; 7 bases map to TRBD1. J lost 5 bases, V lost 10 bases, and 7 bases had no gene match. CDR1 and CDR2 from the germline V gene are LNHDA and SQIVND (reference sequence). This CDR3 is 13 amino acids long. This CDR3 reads CATTRDRNEKLFF. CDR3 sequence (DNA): TGTGCCACTACTCGGGACAGAAATGAAAAACTGTTTTTT.

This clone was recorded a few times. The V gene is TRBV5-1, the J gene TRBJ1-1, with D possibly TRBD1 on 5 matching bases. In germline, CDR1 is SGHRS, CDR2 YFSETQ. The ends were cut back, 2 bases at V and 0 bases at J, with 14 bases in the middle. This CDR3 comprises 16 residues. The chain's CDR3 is CASSFGGTEMNTEAFF. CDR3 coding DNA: TGCGCCAGCAGCTTCGGGGGAACAGAGATGAACACTGAAGCTTTCTTT.